A selection of T cell receptor beta chains follows, all from one sample in a study of blood T cells in healthy people across ages. TCRdb re-derived calls from the 5' RACE reads in MiXCR, one entry per CDR3 protein. This sample has about 570,000 distinct CDR3 sequences, with 27% found just once. The sequencing sample was made of blood. The receptors were sampled from a woman aged 70-85 years in good health. CDR3s include the opening cysteine and the closing phenylalanine or tryptophan. The D gene is left open where the match is weak. Clone size appears in some rows only: once, few, many, or a class for an expanded clone.

v_gene	j_gene	d_gene	len	abundance	CDR3aa	CDR3nt
TRBV6-2/TRBV6-3	TRBJ1-2	.	16	.	CASEGSAAPYSYGYTF	TGTGCCAGCGAAGGCTCGGCGGCCCCCTATTCCTATGGCTACACCTTC
TRBV18	TRBJ2-1	.	20	once	CASSAFRTAISVGSYNEQFF	TGTGCCAGCTCAGCCTTTCGGACAGCAATTTCCGTTGGCTCCTACAATGAGCAGTTCTTC
TRBV30	TRBJ1-1	.	12	.	CAWSRETTEAFF	TGTGCCTGGAGTCGAGAGACCACTGAAGCTTTCTTT
TRBV5-1	TRBJ2-5	.	14	few	CASAIEVPQETQYF	TGCGCCTCCGCTATCGAAGTACCTCAAGAGACCCAGTACTTC
TRBV6-2/TRBV6-3	TRBJ2-5	TRBD2	16	few	CASSFGLAGEQETQYF	TGTGCCAGCAGTTTCGGACTAGCGGGGGAGCAAGAGACCCAGTACTTC
TRBV29-1	TRBJ1-2	.	12	few	CSVGGTDYGYTF	TGCAGCGTTGGAGGGACGGACTATGGCTACACCTTC
TRBV6-5	TRBJ1-6	.	14	.	CASSYGRRNSPLHF	TGTGCCAGCAGTTACGGACGAAGAAATTCACCCCTCCACTTT
TRBV29-1	TRBJ2-7	.	13	.	CSVSRGREYVQYF	TGCAGCGTCTCAAGGGGTAGGGAATACGTGCAGTACTTC
TRBV5-1	TRBJ2-7	.	14	few	CASSSTGSSYEQYF	TGCGCCAGCAGCTCCACAGGTTCCTCCTACGAGCAGTACTTC
TRBV20-1	TRBJ2-2	TRBD2	16	few	CSALPRLAGLAGELFF	TGCAGTGCTCTCCCCCGACTAGCGGGGTTGGCCGGGGAGCTGTTTTTT
TRBV5-5	TRBJ2-7	.	13	few	CASSNGPRGEQYF	TGTGCCAGCAGCAATGGACCGAGGGGCGAGCAGTACTTC
TRBV20-1	TRBJ1-3	.	13	.	CSAPQGSGNTIYF	TGCAGTGCACCGCAGGGTTCTGGAAACACCATATATTTT
TRBV7-8	TRBJ1-1	TRBD1	17	.	CASSLAPGTGLYTEAFF	TGTGCCAGCAGCTTAGCACCCGGGACAGGGCTGTACACTGAAGCTTTCTTT